This is a list of T cell receptor beta chains from one sample in a study of CD8 T cells in ankylosing spondylitis. TCRdb re-derived calls from the 5' RACE reads in MiXCR, one entry per CDR3 protein. The sample carries approximately 35,000 distinct CDR3 sequences, around 10% recorded once. Specimen: synovial fluid, either unsorted or a sorted T cell fraction (not recorded which). The source is a male donor with ankylosing spondylitis. The CDR3 runs from the conserved cysteine through the conserved F or W. The order of the fields is clone size, V gene, J gene, D gene, CDR3 DNA, CDR3 protein. A D gene is named only where the DNA matches it firmly. Size is stated for part of the rows, as once, few or many counts, or as a class when the clone is expanded.

few	TRBV20-1	TRBJ2-1	.	TGCAGTGCTCCCCCCTTGTCCTACAATGAGCAGTTCTTC	CSAPPLSYNEQFF
few	TRBV7-2	TRBJ2-7	.	TGTGCCAGCAGCTTAGCATGGGGCGAGCAGTACTTC	CASSLAWGEQYF
few	TRBV18	TRBJ2-1	TRBD1	TGTGCCAGCTCACGGGACAGGGGCTCCTACAATGAGCAGTTCTTC	CASSRDRGSYNEQFF
many	TRBV6-1	TRBJ2-7	.	TGTGCCAGCAGCCAAGGCCCGGGAACCTACGAGCAGTACTTC	CASSQGPGTYEQYF
many	TRBV28	TRBJ2-3	TRBD2	TGTGCCAGCAGTTTAGGGACTAGCGGGTCACCCCAGTATTTT	CASSLGTSGSPQYF
many	TRBV15	TRBJ2-7	.	TGTGCCACCAGCAGTCTACTAGGGATGGACGAGCAGTACTTC	CATSSLLGMDEQYF
.	TRBV25-1	TRBJ2-7	TRBD1	TGTGCCAGCAGTTCAGGGGGCGGCTACGAGCAGTACTTC	CASSSGGGYEQYF
many	TRBV5-1	TRBJ2-7	TRBD2	TGCGCCAGCAGCTTACGAAGACTAGCGGGGAACTACGAGCAGTACTTC	CASSLRRLAGNYEQYF
few	TRBV25-1	TRBJ2-1	TRBD2	TGTGCCAGCAGAGAACCGGGACTAGCGGGAGGGCCCTTGAATGAGCAGTTCTTC	CASREPGLAGGPLNEQFF
many	TRBV7-8	TRBJ2-1	.	TGTGCCAGCAGCTTACTGAGCGGTCCCCACAATGAGCAGTTCTTC	CASSLLSGPHNEQFF
many	TRBV5-1	TRBJ2-3	TRBD1	TGCGCCAGCAGCACGGGACAGGGACTAGATACGCAGTATTTT	CASSTGQGLDTQYF
few	TRBV6-1	TRBJ2-6	.	TGTGCCAGCAGTACAGGGCTTGGGGCCAACGTCCTGACTTTC	CASSTGLGANVLTF
few	TRBV2	TRBJ2-7	.	TGTGCCAGCAGGAGCGTATCCTACGAGCAGTACTTC	CASRSVSYEQYF
many	TRBV9	TRBJ2-7	TRBD2	TGTGCCAGCAGCCTCGGACTAGCGGGAGGAGAAGAGCAGTACTTC	CASSLGLAGGEEQYF
few	TRBV24-1	TRBJ2-3	.	TGTGCCACCAGTGCGGAAGGATTAACAGATACGCAGTATTTT	CATSAEGLTDTQYF
.	TRBV12-3/TRBV12-4	TRBJ1-5	.	TGTGCCAGCAGCACAGGGTTCAATCAGCCCCAGCATTTT	CASSTGFNQPQHF
many	TRBV20-1	TRBJ2-1	.	TGCAGTGCTAGAGGCCAGGCGGGGATCTACAATGAGCAGTTCTTC	CSARGQAGIYNEQFF
many	TRBV15	TRBJ2-3	TRBD1	TGTGCCACCAGCAGAGAGCCCGGACAGGGATCAGATACGCAGTATTTT	CATSREPGQGSDTQYF
many	TRBV4-1	TRBJ1-1	.	TGCGCCAGCAGCCGAAGTGAGGGTGGGACTGAAGCTTTCTTT	CASSRSEGGTEAFF
.	TRBV7-9	TRBJ2-2	.	TGTGCCAGCAGCACCCACACCGGGGAGCTGTTTTTT	CASSTHTGELFF
few	TRBV4-2	TRBJ1-2	.	TGTGCCAGCAGCCAAGACAGGGGCGGAAACTATGGCTACACCTTC	CASSQDRGGNYGYTF